This T cell receptor beta chain was retrieved from a study of T cells in Graves' hyperthyroidism and ophthalmopathy. Study-wide findings and caveats: The model made its ophthalmopathy prediction, and onset followed a median around 6.5 months later.

Remarks on this clonotype: Its antigen is currently unknown. Sequence at one end of the junction differs from germline and may be a read error.

TCR beta CDR3 regions were amplified from RNA. Researchers ran a first-round RT-PCR on the TCR CDR3 using the HTBI primer set. TCRdb re-called the multiplex PCR reads through MiXCR, storing one row per CDR3 protein. Of about 290,000 distinct CDR3 sequences in the sample, 15% to 20% were seen once. Ophthalmopathy patients had Clinical Activity Score at least 3, NOSPECS grade at least 4, duration under 3 months. The sequence was collected from a woman aged 55-70 years with Graves' ophthalmopathy. Source material: blood.

The CDR3 sequence: CASSFTSGPYEQCF. CDR3 DNA: TGTGCCAGCAGTTTTACTAGCGGGCCCTACGAGCAGTGCTTC. The V and J genes are TRBV28 and TRBJ2-7; the match to TRBD2 covers 9 bases. CDR3 length: 14 residues. The V gene's germline CDR1 is MDHEN and CDR2 SYDVKM.